This passage covers 4 T cell receptor beta chains from one sample sequenced in a study of human T cells and chemical hapten exposure (dated by TCRdb to about 2021). Libraries were made using RACE. Sequencing relied on a NextSeq 500. The public reads were reanalyzed by TCRdb: fastp trimming at Q25, MiXCR alignment, in-frame beta chains only. Rows matching on CDR3 protein sequence are summarized as one entry with the most common DNA and genes. This sample comprises about 110,000 distinct CDR3 sequences, around 34% of them detected only once. The ten largest clones capture approximately 3% of the sample. The meaning of the sample's time point label: patch test 3, about 24 weeks after DPC sensitization. The treatment or condition label corresponds to: therapeutic diphenylcyclopropenone sensitization with weekly scalp DPC. The specimen was whole blood, collected in connection with sensitization to the hapten diphenylcyclopropenone (DPC). Receptor source: a man aged 35-49 years with alopecia areata. Some clones in this sample may be carry-over from other donors' samples.

The chain combines TRBV25-1 with TRBJ2-6; D gene ambiguous. CDR3 length equals 15 residues. With 7 bases removed from V and 2 bases from J, the gap between germline ends came to 12 bases. CDR1 MGHDK and CDR2 SYGVNS come from the germline V gene. The CDR3 bases are TGTGCCAGCATCCCCAGTTTCGCTGGGGCCAACGTCCTGACTTTC. It translates to CASIPSFAGANVLTF.

This chain joins TRBV27 and TRBJ2-3; a possible D gene is TRBD1 (6 bases). CDR1 is MNHEY, CDR2 SMNVEV, per germline (reference sequence). The CDR3 has 14 amino acids. V dropped 5 bases and J dropped 3 bases, with 12 bases sitting between them. The CDR3 nucleotides are TGTGCCAGCAGTCAGTGGGACATAACAGATACGCAGTATTTT. Translated, it gives CASSQWDITDTQYF.

This clonotype was picked up a small number of times. The rearrangement joins TRBV6-2 or TRBV6-3 to TRBJ2-2, with 15 bases matching TRBD2. CDR3 length: 17 residues. J was trimmed by 4 bases and V by 5 bases; bases with no gene match: 5. Germline V gene lookup returns CDR1 MNHEY and CDR2 SVGEGT. The CDR3 reads CASSRTSGRASTGELFF. For the CDR3, the DNA is TGTGCCAGCAGTCGGACTAGCGGGAGGGCGAGCACCGGGGAGCTGTTTTTT.

This clonotype was counted between two and nine times. This chain connects TRBV19 to TRBJ2-3; unclear D gene. V was cut by 5 bases and J by 6 bases, with 9 bases left in between. Germline CDR1 is LNHDA and CDR2 is SQIVND (reference sequence). The CDR3 covers 12 residues. The CDR3 is CASSPRLDTQYF. The DNA of the CDR3 is TGTGCCAGTAGTCCTAGGCTCGATACGCAGTATTTT.